This TCR beta chain was profiled in a study of molecular identifiers for immune sequencing clone quantification. Trimming shortened V by 3 bases and J by 9 bases, and 6 bases separated the two germline ends. There are 11 residues in the CDR3. Looked up from germline, CDR1 is MNHEY and CDR2 is SVGAGI. In the case of this clonotype: Its specificity is unknown.

TCRdb called the PCR reads again in MiXCR, with one record for every CDR3 protein. The sample holds approximately 97,000 distinct CDR3 sequences, under 40% seen once. Study-wide findings and caveats: Over 97% of effector molecules, but under 1% in naive cells, were held by clones with more than 20 RNA copies.

With RNA at 10%, 30% or 50%, naive CD8 libraries came from approximately 20,000 to 1,000,000 sorted cells. The CD8+CD4-CCR7+CD45RA+ phenotype defined the sorted naive CD8 T cells. Sequencing was carried out using naive CD8+ T cells from blood, with Jurkat cell RNA spiked in. Subset of the sample: FACS-sorted CD8+CD4-CCR7+CD45RA+ naive T cells. This receptor was obtained from a human donor in good health. Some libraries in this study had Jurkat cell RNA spiked in. The rearrangement joins TRBV6-5 to TRBJ2-1; D is unclear. The CDR3 coding sequence is TGTGCCAGCAGTTATAAGGGTGAGCAGTTCTTC. Amino acid sequence: CASSYKGEQFF.